The clone carrying this T cell receptor beta chain was counted ten times or more. V lost 1 base to trimming and J lost 0 bases, with 17 bases between them. CDR3 length: 18 residues. In germline, CDR1 is LGHNA, CDR2 YSLEER. The time point denotes: blood at routine non-recurrence follow-up after resection. These data belong to a study of spatial heterogeneity in lung cancer. TCRdb reanalysed the 5' RACE reads using MiXCR and keeps one entry per CDR3 protein. Here the sample spans about 15,000 distinct CDR3 sequences, around 5.9% being singletons. This clonotype was sampled from a male donor with early-stage non-small cell lung cancer. The sequences come from PBMCs, collected at follow-up. The V and J genes are TRBV4-3 and TRBJ2-3; D possibly corresponds to TRBD2 (5 bases). Written as DNA, the CDR3 is TGCGCCAGCAGCCAAGCTACGGGGTTGGGCATAAGCACAGATACGCAGTATTTT. It encodes CASSQATGLGISTDTQYF.